The clone carrying this T cell receptor beta chain showed up just a few times. The entry originates in a study of T cells in localized non-small cell lung cancer. The repertoire was sequenced with immunoSEQ multiplex PCR; TCRdb's copy has only in-frame clones and lacks some. Seen here are approximately 76,000 clones, around 81% observed once, and the top ten hold less than 9.5%. This receptor was obtained from a female donor older than 55 with stage I lung adenocarcinoma. The specimen was peripheral blood, collected before any cancer treatment.

The CDR3 DNA sequence: TGTGCCACCAGCAGAGAGTTGCTAGCGGGAGATGGAAATGAGCAGTTCTTC. Translating it yields CATSRELLAGDGNEQFF. This chain connects TRBV15 to TRBJ2-1; TRBD2 aligns across 10 bases. CDR1 LNHNV and CDR2 YYDKDF come from the germline V gene (reference sequence). There are 17 residues in the CDR3. V lost 0 bases to trimming and J lost 7 bases; unmatched junction nucleotides: 9.